A single count supports the clone carrying this T cell receptor (beta chain). In the study's own analysis: The assay estimated nucleated cells by amplifying reference gene primers. TCRdb keeps only in-frame clones here, not all; method: immunoSEQ multiplex PCR. V and J calls plus clone size are reproduced from that table; the DNA served to infer D and trimming. The sample lists about 200,000 clones; more than 85% were seen once. The data were taken from a study of blood T cell repertoires in COVID-19. Whole-study context: The study drew acute and convalescent COVID-19 samples from the United States, Italy and Spain. Sample material is recorded as cDNA or gDNA derived from T cells, B-cell-depleted T cells, or PBMCs.

CDR1 is SQVTM and CDR2 is ANQGSEA in the germline V gene. Between the trimmed V and J ends, which lost 3 bases and 6 bases, there was a span of 17 bases. The CDR3 is 14 residues long. The specimen sequenced was peripheral blood. The clonotype originates from a man aged 55 to 70 with acute or convalescent COVID-19. The chain uses TRBV29-1 and TRBJ1-1, with D possibly being TRBD1 (5 bases). CDR3 loop: CSVDRFGGPAEAFF. Written as DNA, the CDR3 is TGCAGCGTTGACAGGTTCGGGGGACCTGCTGAAGCTTTCTTT.